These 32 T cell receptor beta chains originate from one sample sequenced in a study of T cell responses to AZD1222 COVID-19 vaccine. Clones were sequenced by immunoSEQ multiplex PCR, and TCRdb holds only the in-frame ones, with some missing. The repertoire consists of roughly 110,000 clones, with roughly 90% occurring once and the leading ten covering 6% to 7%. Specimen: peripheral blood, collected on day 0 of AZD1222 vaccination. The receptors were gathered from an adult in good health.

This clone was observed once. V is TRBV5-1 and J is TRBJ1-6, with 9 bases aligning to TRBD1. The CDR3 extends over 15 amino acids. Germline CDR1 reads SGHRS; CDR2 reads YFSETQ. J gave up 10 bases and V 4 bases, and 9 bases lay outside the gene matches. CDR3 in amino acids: CASSTRTGADSPLHF. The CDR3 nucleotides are TGCGCCAGCAGCACACGGACAGGGGCAGACTCACCCCTCCACTTT.

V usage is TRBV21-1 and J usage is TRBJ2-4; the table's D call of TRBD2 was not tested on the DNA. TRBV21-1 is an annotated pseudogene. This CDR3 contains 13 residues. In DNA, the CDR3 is TGTGCTGCGGGTGGCATAGCCAAAAACATTCAGTACTTC. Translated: CAAGGIAKNIQYF.

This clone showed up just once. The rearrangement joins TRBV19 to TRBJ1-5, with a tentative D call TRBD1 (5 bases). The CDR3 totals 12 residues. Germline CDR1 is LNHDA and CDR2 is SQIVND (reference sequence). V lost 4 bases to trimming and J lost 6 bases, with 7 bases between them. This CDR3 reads CASSRQLQPQHF. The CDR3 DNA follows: TGTGCCAGTAGTAGACAGCTTCAGCCCCAGCATTTT. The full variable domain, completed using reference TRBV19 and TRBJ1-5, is DGGITQSPKYLFRKEGQNVTLSCEQNLNHDAMYWYRQDPGQGLRLIYYSQIVNDFQKGDIAEGYSVSREKKESFPLTVTSAQKNPTAFYLCASSRQLQPQHFGDGTRLSIL.

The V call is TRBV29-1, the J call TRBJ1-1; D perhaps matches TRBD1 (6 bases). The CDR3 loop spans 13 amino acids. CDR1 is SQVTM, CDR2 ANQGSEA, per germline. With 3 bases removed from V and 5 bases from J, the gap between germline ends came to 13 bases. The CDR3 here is CSVEGASRTEAFF. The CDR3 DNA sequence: TGCAGCGTTGAGGGGGCCAGTCGGACTGAAGCTTTCTTT.

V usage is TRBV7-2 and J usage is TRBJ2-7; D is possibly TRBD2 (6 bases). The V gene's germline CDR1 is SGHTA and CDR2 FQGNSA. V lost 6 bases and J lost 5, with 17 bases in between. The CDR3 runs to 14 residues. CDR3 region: CASSNSGGEHEQYF. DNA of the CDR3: TGTGCCAGCAGTAATAGCGGAGGCGAGCACGAGCAGTACTTC.

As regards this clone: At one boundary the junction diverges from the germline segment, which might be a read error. The CDR3 spells CASSLRGDKILF. In DNA form, the CDR3 reads TGTGCCAGCAGTTTACGAGGGGATAAGATACTCTTC. The V call is TRBV12-3 or TRBV12-4, the J call TRBJ2-7; either TRBD1 or TRBD2 may fit D (5 bases each). CDR3 size: 12 residues.

The CDR3 loop reads CASSVIRPRPLHF. DNA of the CDR3: TGTGCCAGCAGCGTAATTCGTCCGAGGCCCCTCCACTTT. This chain links TRBV9 with TRBJ1-6, with D unclear. The CDR3 length is 13 residues. The V gene lost 1 base and the J gene lost 13 bases, with 12 bases spanning the gap. Germline lookup yields CDR1 SGDLS and CDR2 YYNGEE.

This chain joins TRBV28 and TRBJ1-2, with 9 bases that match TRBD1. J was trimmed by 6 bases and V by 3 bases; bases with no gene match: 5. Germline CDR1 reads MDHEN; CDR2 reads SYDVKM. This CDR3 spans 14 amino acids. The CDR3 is CASSLPTGGDGYTF. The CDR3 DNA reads TGTGCCAGCAGTTTGCCCACAGGGGGCGATGGCTACACCTTC.

CDR3 sequence reads: CASSIDDLRRRWMNTEAFF. Here the CDR3 DNA reads TGTGCCAGTAGTATAGATGATCTTCGCAGGAGGTGGATGAACACTGAAGCTTTCTTT. The chain employs TRBV19 and TRBJ1-1, with unresolved D. V shed 0 bases and J shed 0 bases, with 20 bases lying between them. In germline, CDR1 is LNHDA, CDR2 SQIVND (reference sequence). The CDR3 covers 19 residues. The full variable domain, in which reference TRBV19 and TRBJ1-1 provide the parts outside the CDR3, is DGGITQSPKYLFRKEGQNVTLSCEQNLNHDAMYWYRQDPGQGLRLIYYSQIVNDFQKGDIAEGYSVSREKKESFPLTVTSAQKNPTAFYLCASSIDDLRRRWMNTEAFFGQGTRLTVV.

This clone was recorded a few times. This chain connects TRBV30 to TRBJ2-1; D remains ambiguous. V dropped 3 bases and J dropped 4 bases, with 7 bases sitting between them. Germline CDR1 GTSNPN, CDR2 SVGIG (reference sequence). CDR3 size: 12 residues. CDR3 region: CAWRQDYNEQFF. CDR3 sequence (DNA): TGTGCCTGGAGGCAAGATTACAATGAGCAGTTCTTC.

The CDR3 DNA follows: TGTGCCAGCAGCTCTCTGGGCCAAGAGACCCAGTACTTC. Translating gives CASSSLGQETQYF. This chain uses TRBV7-3 with TRBJ2-5; D is unresolved. This CDR3 region has 13 residues. Germline values: CDR1 SGHTA, CDR2 FQGTGA. The V and J ends lost 4 bases and 1 base respectively, with 7 bases between them. The full variable domain, rest sourced from reference TRBV7-3 and TRBJ2-5, is GAGVSQTPSNKVTEKGKYVELRCDPISGHTALYWYRQSLGQGPEFLIYFQGTGAADDSGLPNDRFFAVRPEGSVSTLKIQRTERGDSAVYLCASSSLGQETQYFGPGTRLLVL.

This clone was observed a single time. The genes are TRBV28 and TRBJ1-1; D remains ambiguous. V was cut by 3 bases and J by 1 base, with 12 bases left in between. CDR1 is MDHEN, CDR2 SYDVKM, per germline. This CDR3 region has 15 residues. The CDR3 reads CASSFWRLANTEAFF. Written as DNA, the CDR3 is TGTGCCAGCAGTTTTTGGAGACTCGCGAACACTGAAGCTTTCTTT.

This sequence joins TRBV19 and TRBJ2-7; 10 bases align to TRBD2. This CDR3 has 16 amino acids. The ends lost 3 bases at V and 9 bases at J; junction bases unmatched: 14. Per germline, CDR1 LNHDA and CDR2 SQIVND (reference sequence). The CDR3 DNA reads TGTGCCAGTAGTATTGGATCAGCGGGAGGGCCCGCGAGGCAGTACTTC. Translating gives CASSIGSAGGPARQYF.

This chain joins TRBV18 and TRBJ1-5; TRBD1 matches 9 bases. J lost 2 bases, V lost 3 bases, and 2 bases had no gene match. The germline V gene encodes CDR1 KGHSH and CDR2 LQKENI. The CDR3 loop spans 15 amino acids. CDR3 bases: TGTGCCAGCTCACCGGGACAGGGAGGCAATCAGCCCCAGCATTTT. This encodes CASSPGQGGNQPQHF.

The DNA for the CDR3 is TGTGCCAGCAGTTACTACAATTCACCCCTCCACTTT. Translating it yields CASSYYNSPLHF. The chain uses TRBV6-2 or TRBV6-3 and TRBJ1-6; no definite D call. CDR3 length: 12 amino acids. The germline V gene encodes CDR1 MNHEY and CDR2 SVGEGT. Trimming took 1 base from V and 7 from J, leaving 2 bases between them.

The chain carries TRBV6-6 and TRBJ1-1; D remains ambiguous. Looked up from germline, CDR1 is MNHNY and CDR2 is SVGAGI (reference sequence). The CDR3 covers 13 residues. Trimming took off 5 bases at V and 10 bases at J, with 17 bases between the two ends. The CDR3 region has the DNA TGTGCCAGCAGTCGACAAACGCGGTCTTCAGCTTTCTTT. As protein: CASSRQTRSSAFF.

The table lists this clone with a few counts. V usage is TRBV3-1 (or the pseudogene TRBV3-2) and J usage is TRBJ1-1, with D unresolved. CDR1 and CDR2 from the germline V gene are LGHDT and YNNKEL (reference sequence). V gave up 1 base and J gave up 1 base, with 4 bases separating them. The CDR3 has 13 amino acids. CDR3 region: CASSQVKNTEAFF. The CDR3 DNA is TGTGCCAGCAGCCAAGTGAAGAACACTGAAGCTTTCTTT.

This CDR3 reads CASSIQASGRETQYF. CDR3 sequence (DNA): TGTGCCAGTAGTATCCAGGCTAGCGGGAGGGAGACCCAGTACTTC. This chain uses TRBV19 with TRBJ2-5; 11 bases align to TRBD2. The CDR3 sequence is 15 residues long. The V segment lost 3 bases and the J segment 5 bases; nucleotides outside the gene matches: 5. Germline-derived CDR1 and CDR2 are LNHDA and SQIVND (reference sequence). Using reference TRBV19 and TRBJ2-5 for the parts outside the CDR3, the full variable domain is DGGITQSPKYLFRKEGQNVTLSCEQNLNHDAMYWYRQDPGQGLRLIYYSQIVNDFQKGDIAEGYSVSREKKESFPLTVTSAQKNPTAFYLCASSIQASGRETQYFGPGTRLLVL.

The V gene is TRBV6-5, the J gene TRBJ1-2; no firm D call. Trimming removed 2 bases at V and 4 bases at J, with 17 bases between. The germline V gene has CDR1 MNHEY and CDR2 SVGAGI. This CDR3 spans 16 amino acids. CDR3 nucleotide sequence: TGTGCCAGCAGTTACCCCCTTGGGTCGGAGGGCTATGGCTACACCTTC. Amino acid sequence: CASSYPLGSEGYGYTF.

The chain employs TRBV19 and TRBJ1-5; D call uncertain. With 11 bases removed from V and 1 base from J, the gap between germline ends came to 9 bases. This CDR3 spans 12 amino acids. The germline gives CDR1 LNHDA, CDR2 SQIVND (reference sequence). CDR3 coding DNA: TGTGCCTCCCGGTGGAGCAATCAGCCCCAGCATTTT. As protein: CASRWSNQPQHF. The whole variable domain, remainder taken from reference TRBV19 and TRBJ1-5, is DGGITQSPKYLFRKEGQNVTLSCEQNLNHDAMYWYRQDPGQGLRLIYYSQIVNDFQKGDIAEGYSVSREKKESFPLTVTSAQKNPTAFYLCASRWSNQPQHFGDGTRLSIL.

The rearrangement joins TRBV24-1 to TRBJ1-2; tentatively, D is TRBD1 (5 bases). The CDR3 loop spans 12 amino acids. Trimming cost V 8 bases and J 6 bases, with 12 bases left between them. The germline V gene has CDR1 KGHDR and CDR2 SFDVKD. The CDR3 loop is CATKGRNDGYTF. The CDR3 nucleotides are TGTGCCACCAAGGGGAGGAATGATGGCTACACCTTC.

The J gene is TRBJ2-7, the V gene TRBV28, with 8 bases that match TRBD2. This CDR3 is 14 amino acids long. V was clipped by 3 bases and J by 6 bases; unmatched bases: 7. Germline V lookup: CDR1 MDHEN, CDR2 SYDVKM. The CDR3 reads CASSFSGTSREQYF. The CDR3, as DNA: TGTGCCAGCAGTTTCTCCGGGACTAGTCGCGAGCAGTACTTC.

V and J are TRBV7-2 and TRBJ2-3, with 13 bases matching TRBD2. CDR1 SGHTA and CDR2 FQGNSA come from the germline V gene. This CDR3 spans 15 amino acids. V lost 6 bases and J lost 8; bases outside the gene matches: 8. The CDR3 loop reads CASRDLGLAGSTQYF. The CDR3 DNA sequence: TGTGCCAGCAGGGATCTGGGACTAGCGGGAAGTACGCAGTATTTT.

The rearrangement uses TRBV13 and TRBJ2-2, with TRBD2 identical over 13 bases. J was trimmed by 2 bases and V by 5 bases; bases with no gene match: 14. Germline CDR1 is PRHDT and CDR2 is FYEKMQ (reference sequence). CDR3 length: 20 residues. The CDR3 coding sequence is TGTGCCAGCAGCCTCCGACTAGCGGGAGGACCTCTCTTCAACACCGGGGAGCTGTTTTTT. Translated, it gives CASSLRLAGGPLFNTGELFF. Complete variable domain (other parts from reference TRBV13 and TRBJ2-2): AAGVIQSPRHLIKEKRETATLKCYPIPRHDTVYWYQQGPGQDPQFLISFYEKMQSDKGSIPDRFSAQQFSDYHSELNMSSLELGDSALYFCASSLRLAGGPLFNTGELFFGEGSRLTVL.

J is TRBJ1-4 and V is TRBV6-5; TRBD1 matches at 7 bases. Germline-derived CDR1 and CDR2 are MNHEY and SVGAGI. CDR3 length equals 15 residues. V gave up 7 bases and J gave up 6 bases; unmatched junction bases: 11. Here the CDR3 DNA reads TGTGCCAGCAATACTCATTACAGGGGTGATGAAAAACTGTTTTTT. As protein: CASNTHYRGDEKLFF.

CDR3 loop: CASSWRDRGTEAFF. The CDR3 bases are TGCGCCAGCAGCTGGAGGGACAGGGGAACTGAAGCTTTCTTT. The chain has TRBV5-1 and TRBJ1-1, with TRBD1 matching 10 bases. CDR3 length: 14 amino acids. The germline V gene has CDR1 SGHRS and CDR2 YFSETQ. With V trimmed by 3 bases and J by 5 bases, 4 bases remained unmatched.

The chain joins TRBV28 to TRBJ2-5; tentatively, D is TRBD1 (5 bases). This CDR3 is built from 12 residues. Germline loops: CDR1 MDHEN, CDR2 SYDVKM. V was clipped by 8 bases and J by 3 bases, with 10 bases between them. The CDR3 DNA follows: TGTGCCAGCGCCCAGGGTAAAGAGACCCAGTACTTC. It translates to CASAQGKETQYF.

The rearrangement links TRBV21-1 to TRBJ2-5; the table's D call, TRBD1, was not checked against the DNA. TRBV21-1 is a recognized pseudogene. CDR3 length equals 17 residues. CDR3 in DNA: TGTGCCAGCAGCAGTAGCGTAGGGACAGGGGTCCAAGAGACCCAGTACTTC. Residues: CASSSSVGTGVQETQYF.

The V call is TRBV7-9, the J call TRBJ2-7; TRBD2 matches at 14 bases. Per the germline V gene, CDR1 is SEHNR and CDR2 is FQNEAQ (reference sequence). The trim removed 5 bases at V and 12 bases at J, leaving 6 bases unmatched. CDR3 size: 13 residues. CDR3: CASSPGTSGSVYF. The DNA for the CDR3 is TGTGCCAGCAGCCCCGGGACTAGCGGGAGTGTGTACTTC.

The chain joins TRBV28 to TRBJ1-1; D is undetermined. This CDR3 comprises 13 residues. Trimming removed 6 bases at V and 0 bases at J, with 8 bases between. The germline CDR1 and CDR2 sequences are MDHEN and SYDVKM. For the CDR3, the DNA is TGTGCCAGCAGCCGCGCCGTGAACACTGAAGCTTTCTTT. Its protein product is CASSRAVNTEAFF.

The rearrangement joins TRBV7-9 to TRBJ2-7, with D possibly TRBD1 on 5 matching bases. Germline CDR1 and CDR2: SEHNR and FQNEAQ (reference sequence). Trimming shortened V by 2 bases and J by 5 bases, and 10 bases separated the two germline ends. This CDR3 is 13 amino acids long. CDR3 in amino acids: CASSLSGSDEQYF. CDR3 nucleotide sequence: TGTGCCAGCAGCTTATCAGGGTCGGACGAGCAGTACTTC.

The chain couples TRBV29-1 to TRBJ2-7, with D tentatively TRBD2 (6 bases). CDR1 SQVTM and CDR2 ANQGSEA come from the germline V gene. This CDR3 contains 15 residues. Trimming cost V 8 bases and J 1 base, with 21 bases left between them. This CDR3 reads CSFRISTSRSYEQYF. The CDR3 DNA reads TGCAGCTTTCGGATTTCGACTAGTAGGTCCTACGAGCAGTACTTC.